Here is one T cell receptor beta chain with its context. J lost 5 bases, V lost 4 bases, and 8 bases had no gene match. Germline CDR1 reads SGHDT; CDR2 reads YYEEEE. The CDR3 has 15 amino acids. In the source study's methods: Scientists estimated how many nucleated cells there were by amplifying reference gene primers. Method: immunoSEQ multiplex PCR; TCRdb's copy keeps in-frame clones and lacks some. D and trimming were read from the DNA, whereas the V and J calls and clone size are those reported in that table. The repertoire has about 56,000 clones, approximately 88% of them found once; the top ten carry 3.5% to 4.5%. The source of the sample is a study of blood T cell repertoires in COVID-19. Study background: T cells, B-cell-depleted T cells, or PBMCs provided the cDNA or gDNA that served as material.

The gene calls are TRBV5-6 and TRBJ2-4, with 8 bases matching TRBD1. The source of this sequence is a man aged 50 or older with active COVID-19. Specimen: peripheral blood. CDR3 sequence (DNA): TGTGCCAGCAGCGGGGGCAGGGGGCGTCAAAACATTCAGTACTTC. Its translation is CASSGGRGRQNIQYF.